The 8 T cell receptor beta chains listed next were all sequenced from one sample in a study of CD8 T cells in Susac syndrome. Roughly 0.5 to 1 ug RNA was reverse transcribed with random hexamers. MiXCR, run by TCRdb on the immunoSEQ multiplex PCR reads, gives a single entry per CDR3 protein. The table records about 140,000 distinct CDR3 sequences, around 95% of them present only once. Sequencing input: CD4+ T cells from PBMCs. The receptors were sampled from a human donor with multiple sclerosis.

The chain employs TRBV5-4 and TRBJ2-5, with unresolved D. V was shortened by 2 bases and J by 8 bases, with 16 bases between the two germline ends. CDR1 and CDR2 (germline): SGHNT, YYREEE (reference sequence). This CDR3 region has 14 residues. The CDR3 loop reads CASSLFLSRETQYF. CDR3 in DNA: TGTGCCAGCAGCTTATTCCTTAGCCGTGAAACCCAGTACTTC.

This chain connects TRBV20-1 to TRBJ2-5; no firm D call. Trimming stripped 7 bases from V and 5 bases from J, with 23 bases between. The CDR3 runs 15 residues. Per the germline V gene, CDR1 is DFQATT and CDR2 is SNEGSKA (reference sequence). CDR3 DNA sequence: TGCAGTGTAAGAGGTAGCTTGTCTCGAATGGAGACCCAGTACTTC. Translating gives CSVRGSLSRMETQYF.

This rearrangement joins TRBV15 to TRBJ2-7; 7 bases are a match to TRBD1. CDR3 length: 14 residues. CDR1 and CDR2 (germline): LNHNV, YYDKDF (reference sequence). Germline trimming cut 2 bases from V and 1 base from J; bases unmatched to any gene: 2. Here the CDR3 reads CATSRTGASYEQYF. The CDR3 DNA sequence: TGTGCCACCAGCAGAACAGGGGCGTCCTACGAGCAGTACTTC.

This chain links TRBV10-3 with TRBJ1-1; 9 bases align to TRBD1. The V and J ends lost 4 bases and 4 bases, in that order; junction bases with no gene match: 10. The germline V gene encodes CDR1 ENHRY and CDR2 SYGVKD. The CDR3 contains 16 residues. CDR3 protein: CAISVRDRVLGTEAFF. The CDR3 DNA reads as TGTGCCATCAGTGTCCGGGACAGGGTGTTAGGCACTGAAGCTTTCTTT.

The chain couples TRBV30 to TRBJ2-5; 11 bases align to TRBD2. The CDR3 consists of 13 residues. CDR1 and CDR2 from the germline V gene are GTSNPN and SVGIG (reference sequence). Unmatched junction bases numbered 1, after V lost 3 bases and J lost 4 bases. The CDR3 reads CAWSLAGGETQYF. CDR3 nucleotide sequence: TGTGCCTGGAGCCTAGCGGGGGGAGAGACCCAGTACTTC.

The CDR3 is CSAPTVGWLKTQYF. DNA of the CDR3: TGCAGTGCTCCCACTGTTGGGTGGTTGAAGACCCAGTACTTC. The J gene is TRBJ2-5, the V gene TRBV20-1; D gene uncertain. The CDR3 covers 14 residues. Germline V gives CDR1 DFQATT, CDR2 SNEGSKA (reference sequence). V was cut by 5 bases and J by 6 bases, with 19 bases left in between.

As regards this clonotype: At one boundary the junction diverges from the germline segment, which might be a read error. V usage is TRBV7-9 and J usage is TRBJ1-2; no firm D call. The CDR3 is 13 residues long. Germline V gives CDR1 SEHNR, CDR2 FQNEAQ (reference sequence). The CDR3 region is CASSLEADSGTAF. CDR3 nucleotides: TGTGCCAGCAGCTTAGAGGCGGATTCCGGTACGGCCTTC.

The chain couples TRBV11-2 to TRBJ2-5, with no clear D. V shed 1 base and J shed 3 bases, with 6 bases lying between them. In germline, CDR1 is SGHAT, CDR2 FQNNGV. CDR3 length equals 13 residues. The CDR3 is CASSLAPKETQYF. DNA of the CDR3: TGTGCCAGCAGCTTAGCTCCTAAAGAGACCCAGTACTTC.